A selection of T cell receptor beta chains follows, all from one sample in a study of blood T cell repertoires in COVID-19. Generated by immunoSEQ multiplex PCR, the TCRdb table keeps only in-frame clones and is missing some. The table lists around 100,000 clones, around four fifths of them singletons. The material sequenced was peripheral blood. The receptors derive from a man aged 45 to 65 with active or convalescent COVID-19. CDR3s include the opening cysteine and the closing phenylalanine or tryptophan. The D gene is left open where the match is weak. A clone size is listed for some rows: how often the clone was seen (once, few, many), or a class if it is expanded.

V	J	size	D	CDR3	DNA
TRBV19	TRBJ1-1	.	TRBD1	CASSPQGETEAFF	TGTGCCAGTAGTCCCCAGGGGGAAACTGAAGCTTTCTTT
TRBV3-1/TRBV3-2	TRBJ1-1	.	TRBD1	CASSPEAGTENTEAFF	TGTGCCAGCAGCCCGGAAGCCGGGACAGAGAACACTGAAGCTTTCTTT
TRBV2	TRBJ2-4	.	TRBD2	CASSEAGGQAKNIQYF	TGTGCCAGCAGCGAAGCGGGAGGGCAAGCCAAAAACATTCAGTACTTC
TRBV13	TRBJ2-6	.	.	CASSPREAAEANVLTF	TGTGCCAGCAGCCCGCGCGAAGCCGCTGAGGCCAACGTCCTGACTTTC
TRBV11-2	TRBJ2-5	.	TRBD1	CASSLDSVAGGFLETQYF	TGTGCCAGCAGCTTAGATTCAGTTGCAGGGGGTTTCTTAGAGACCCAGTACTTC
TRBV30	TRBJ2-1	few	TRBD2	CAYKTSGGYNEQFF	TGTGCCTACAAGACTAGCGGGGGATACAATGAGCAGTTCTTC
TRBV30	TRBJ2-5	.	.	CAGVGGGGETQYF	TGTGCAGGTGTGGGAGGTGGTGGAGAGACCCAGTACTTC
TRBV11-3	TRBJ1-2	.	.	CASSLRGQGYGYTF	TGTGCCAGCAGCTTACGAGGCCAGGGCTATGGCTACACCTTC
TRBV10-3	TRBJ2-1	.	TRBD1	CAIGGQGAPGEQFF	TGTGCCATCGGAGGACAGGGGGCGCCAGGTGAGCAGTTCTTC
TRBV7-8	TRBJ1-6	.	TRBD1	CASSPGTGGETLHF	TGTGCCAGCAGCCCCGGGACAGGGGGCGAAACCCTCCACTTT
TRBV6-6	TRBJ1-2	once	TRBD1	CASSTPDRGYGYTF	TGTGCCAGCAGTACCCCGGACAGGGGCTATGGCTACACCTTC
TRBV10-3	TRBJ2-3	.	.	CAISPQLGVSTDTQYF	TGTGCCATCAGTCCTCAGCTAGGGGTCAGCACAGATACGCAGTATTTT
TRBV5-1	TRBJ1-4	once	TRBD1	CASSWGRDRGTNEKLFF	TGCGCCAGCAGCTGGGGCCGGGACAGGGGAACTAATGAAAAACTGTTTTTT
TRBV18	TRBJ1-2	.	.	CASSFAQPELNYGYTF	TGTGCCAGCTCATTTGCCCAACCTGAACTGAACTATGGCTACACCTTC
TRBV11-3	TRBJ2-5	.	.	CASSLDLARGGTQYF	TGTGCCAGCAGCTTAGATCTCGCCCGAGGGGGGACCCAGTACTTC
TRBV7-3	TRBJ2-7	.	.	CASSPGGGRPYEQYF	TGTGCCAGCAGCCCGGGGGGCGGGAGACCCTACGAGCAGTACTTC
TRBV3-1/TRBV3-2	TRBJ2-7	.	.	CASSQAGHGQYF	TGTGCCAGCAGCCAAGCGGGTCACGGGCAGTACTTC
TRBV7-6	TRBJ2-7	.	.	CASSLGTAGQSYEQYF	TGTGCCAGCAGCTTAGGGACGGCTGGACAGAGCTACGAGCAGTACTTC
TRBV2	TRBJ2-7	.	TRBD1	CASSTTGGEQYF	TGTGCCAGCAGTACGACAGGGGGCGAGCAGTACTTC
TRBV6-5	TRBJ1-1	.	TRBD1	CASSYPGQGKQAFF	TGTGCCAGCAGTTACCCCGGACAGGGGAAACAAGCTTTCTTT
TRBV5-1	TRBJ1-1	.	.	CASRMGALADTEAFF	TGCGCCAGCAGAATGGGAGCCTTAGCGGACACTGAAGCTTTCTTT
TRBV5-1	TRBJ1-1	few	.	CASSSGRTAEAFF	TGCGCCAGCAGCTCCGGACGGACAGCCGAAGCTTTCTTT
TRBV5-5	TRBJ1-2	.	.	CASTFAPGAGLSGYTF	TGTGCCAGCACCTTCGCTCCGGGAGCCGGCCTAAGTGGCTACACCTTC
TRBV6-6	TRBJ2-1	.	.	CASMSPPTYNEQFF	TGTGCCAGCATGTCTCCCCCTACCTACAATGAGCAGTTCTTC
TRBV24-1	TRBJ2-5	.	.	CATSDFGSDAETQYF	TGTGCCACCAGTGATTTTGGGAGCGATGCGGAGACCCAGTACTTC
TRBV30	TRBJ2-1	few	TRBD2	CAWSLAGANNEQFF	TGTGCCTGGAGTTTAGCGGGAGCAAACAATGAGCAGTTCTTC
TRBV29-1	TRBJ2-2	.	TRBD1	CSVGEKLGTGYTGELFF	TGCAGCGTTGGGGAAAAGTTAGGGACAGGATACACCGGGGAGCTGTTTTTT
TRBV7-6	TRBJ1-5	few	.	CAPPKVLDQPQHF	TGTGCCCCCCCGAAGGTTCTAGATCAGCCCCAGCATTTT
TRBV5-4	TRBJ2-2	.	.	CASSLVGSGTGELFF	TGTGCCAGCAGCTTGGTCGGGAGCGGTACCGGGGAGCTGTTTTTT
TRBV19	TRBJ2-7	.	TRBD1	CASTDRVGEQYF	TGTGCCAGTACCGACAGGGTCGGCGAGCAGTACTTC
TRBV19	TRBJ1-2	.	TRBD1	CASRRGLTGANYGYTF	TGTGCCAGTAGGCGAGGCCTGACAGGGGCTAACTATGGCTACACCTTC
TRBV19	TRBJ1-5	.	.	CASSMRPRNNQPQHF	TGTGCCAGTAGTATGAGGCCTAGGAACAATCAGCCCCAGCATTTT
TRBV5-6	TRBJ1-1	.	.	CASSLLGEAEAFF	TGTGCCAGCAGCTTACTGGGGGAGGCTGAAGCTTTCTTT
TRBV5-6	TRBJ2-7	.	TRBD2	CASSYLDPGLGGEQYF	TGTGCCAGCAGCTACCTAGACCCGGGACTAGGAGGCGAGCAGTACTTC
TRBV20-1	TRBJ2-1	.	TRBD2	CSASTSGRVNEQFF	TGCAGTGCTAGTACTAGCGGGAGGGTTAATGAGCAGTTCTTC
TRBV14	TRBJ2-5	.	.	CASSQVGETQYF	TGTGCCAGCAGCCAAGTTGGCGAGACCCAGTACTTC
TRBV5-5	TRBJ2-1	.	TRBD2	CASSELAGSYNEQFF	TGTGCCAGCAGCGAACTAGCGGGATCCTACAATGAGCAGTTCTTC
TRBV3-1/TRBV3-2	TRBJ1-2	.	TRBD1	CASSQEGTDNNGYTF	TGTGCCAGCAGCCAAGAAGGGACAGATAATAATGGCTACACCTTC
TRBV12-5	TRBJ1-4	.	TRBD1	CASGPPDRGNEKLFF	TGTGCTAGTGGTCCCCCGGACAGGGGTAATGAAAAACTGTTTTTT